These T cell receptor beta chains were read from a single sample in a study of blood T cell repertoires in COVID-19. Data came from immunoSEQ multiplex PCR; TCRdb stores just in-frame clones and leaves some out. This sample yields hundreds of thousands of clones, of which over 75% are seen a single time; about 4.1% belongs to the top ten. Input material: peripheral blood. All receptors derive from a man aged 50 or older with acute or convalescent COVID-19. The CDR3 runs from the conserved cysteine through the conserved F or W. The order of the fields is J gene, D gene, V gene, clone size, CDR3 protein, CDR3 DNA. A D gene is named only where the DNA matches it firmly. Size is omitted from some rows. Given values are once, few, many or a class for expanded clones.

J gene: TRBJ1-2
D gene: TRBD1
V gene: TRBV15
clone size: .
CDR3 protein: CATSRSSTGNYGYTF
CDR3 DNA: TGTGCCACCAGCAGATCCTCGACAGGGAACTATGGCTACACCTTC

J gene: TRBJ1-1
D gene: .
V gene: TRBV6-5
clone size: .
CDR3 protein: CASRTGTINTEAFF
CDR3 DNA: TGTGCCAGCCGTACCGGGACAATTAACACTGAAGCTTTCTTT

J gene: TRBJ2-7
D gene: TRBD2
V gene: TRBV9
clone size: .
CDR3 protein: CASSEGLKYYEQYF
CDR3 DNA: TGTGCCAGCAGCGAGGGACTAAAGTACTACGAGCAGTACTTC

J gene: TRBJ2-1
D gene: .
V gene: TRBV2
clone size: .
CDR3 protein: CASSENGYYYNEQFF
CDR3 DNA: TGTGCCAGCAGTGAAAATGGCTACTACTACAATGAGCAGTTCTTC

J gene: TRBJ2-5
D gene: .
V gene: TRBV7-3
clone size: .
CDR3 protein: CASSLVAQETQYF
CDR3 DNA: TGTGCCAGCAGCTTAGTAGCCCAAGAGACCCAGTACTTC

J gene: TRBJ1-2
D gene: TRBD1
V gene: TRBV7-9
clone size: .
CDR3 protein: CASSLATGVGGYTF
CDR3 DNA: TGTGCCAGCAGCTTAGCTACAGGGGTCGGTGGCTACACCTTC

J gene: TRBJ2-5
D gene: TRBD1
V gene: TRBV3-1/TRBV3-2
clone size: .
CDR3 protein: CASSRGIQGARETQYF
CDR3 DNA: TGTGCCAGCAGCCGAGGAATACAGGGGGCGAGGGAGACCCAGTACTTC

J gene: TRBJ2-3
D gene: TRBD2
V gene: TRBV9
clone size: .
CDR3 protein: CASSVGRAGSTDTQYF
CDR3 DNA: TGTGCCAGCAGCGTAGGGAGAGCGGGGAGCACAGATACGCAGTATTTT

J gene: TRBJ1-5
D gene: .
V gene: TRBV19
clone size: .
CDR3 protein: CASSTGKRSNQPQHF
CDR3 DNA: TGTGCCAGTAGTACGGGGAAACGTAGCAATCAGCCCCAGCATTTT

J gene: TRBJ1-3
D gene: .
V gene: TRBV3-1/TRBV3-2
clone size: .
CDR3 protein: CASTPGGAVLPGNTIYF
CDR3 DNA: TGTGCCAGCACTCCCGGGGGGGCCGTCCTCCCTGGAAACACCATATATTTT

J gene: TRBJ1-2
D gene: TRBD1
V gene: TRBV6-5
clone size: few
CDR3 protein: CASLQGRLDYGYTF
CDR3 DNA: TGTGCCAGCTTACAGGGGCGCCTCGACTATGGCTACACCTTC

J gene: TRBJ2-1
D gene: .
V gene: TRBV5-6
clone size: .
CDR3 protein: CASTATWAAGYNEQFF
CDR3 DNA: TGTGCCAGCACCGCCACGTGGGCCGCCGGCTACAATGAGCAGTTCTTC

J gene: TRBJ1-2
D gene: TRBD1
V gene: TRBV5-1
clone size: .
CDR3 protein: CASSSWDRANYGYTF
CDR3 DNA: TGCGCCAGCAGCTCCTGGGACAGAGCTAACTATGGCTACACCTTC